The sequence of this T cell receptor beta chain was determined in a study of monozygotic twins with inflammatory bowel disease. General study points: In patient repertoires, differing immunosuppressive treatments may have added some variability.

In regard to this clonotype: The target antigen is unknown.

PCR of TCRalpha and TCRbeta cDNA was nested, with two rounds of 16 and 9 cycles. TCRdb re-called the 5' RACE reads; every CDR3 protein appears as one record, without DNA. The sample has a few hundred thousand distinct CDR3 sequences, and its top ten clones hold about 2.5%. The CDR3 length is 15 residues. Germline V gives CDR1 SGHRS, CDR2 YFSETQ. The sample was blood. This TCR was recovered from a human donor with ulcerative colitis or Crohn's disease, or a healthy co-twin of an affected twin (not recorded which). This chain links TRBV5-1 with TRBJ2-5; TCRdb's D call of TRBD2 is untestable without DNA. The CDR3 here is CASSIRLAGQETQYF.